This T cell receptor beta chain was found in a study of blood T cell repertoires in COVID-19. Study details: Samples representing acute and convalescent COVID-19 were sourced from the United States, Italy and Spain. PBMCs, B-cell-depleted T cells, or T cells were the source of the cDNA or gDNA that made up the material.

The table came from immunoSEQ multiplex PCR; TCRdb's copy has only in-frame clones and leaves some out. In the table there are approximately 60,000 clones, 76% of which are singletons. The CDR3 loop spans 13 amino acids. The ends lost 4 bases at V and 4 bases at J; junction bases unmatched: 2. Germline V gene data show CDR1 as SGHRS and CDR2 as YFSETQ. The chain uses TRBV5-1 and TRBJ2-7; TRBD1 matches 10 bases. This clonotype was sampled from a man in his fifties or sixties with active or convalescent COVID-19. The specimen was peripheral blood. CDR3 DNA sequence: TGCGCCAGCAGCAGGGACAGGGGATACGAGCAGTACTTC. Translating gives CASSRDRGYEQYF.